This entry lists 23 T cell receptor beta chains sequenced from one sample in a study of metastatic and nonmetastatic thyroid tumors (dated by TCRdb to about 2020). No patient had received any treatment before thyroid surgery. Library preparation used PCR. The data were produced on an Illumina HiSeq 4000. Clones were called with MiXCR by TCRdb after fastp trimmed the public reads at Q25, and only in-frame beta chains were retained. In this sample the table shows around 15,000 clones, less than 25% of which occur a single time. Roughly an eighth of the sample lies in the top ten. The sequencing input was tumor tissue. These receptors all stem from a male donor with papillary thyroid cancer or a benign thyroid nodule (not recorded which). Some clones in this sample may be carry-over from other donors' samples.

The chain joins TRBV11-2 to TRBJ2-2; D is perhaps TRBD1 (5 bases). In germline, CDR1 is SGHAT, CDR2 FQNNGV. Trimming cost V 5 bases and J 14 bases, with 18 bases left between them. CDR3 length: 13 residues. The chain's CDR3 is CASSPRTSGYLFF. CDR3 DNA: TGTGCCAGCAGCCCCCGGACAAGTGGGTATCTGTTTTTT.

A few counts support this clone. V usage is TRBV6-1 and J usage is TRBJ2-7; 7 bases agree with TRBD1. V gave up 8 bases and J gave up 3 bases; unmatched junction bases: 10. Germline V gene data show CDR1 as MNHNS and CDR2 as SASEGT. The CDR3 contains 14 residues. CDR3 protein: CASVSSTGNYEQYF. The CDR3 DNA sequence: TGTGCCAGCGTCTCTTCGACAGGGAACTACGAGCAGTACTTC.

This clone was seen at least ten times. Given a much more abundant clone one base away, this may be a read error. The same CDR3 arises from other DNA sequences in this sample as well. The rearrangement joins TRBV4-2 to TRBJ2-3; TRBD2 aligns across 12 bases. CDR3 size: 16 residues. Germline V gene sequence: CDR1 LGHNA, CDR2 YNFKEQ. The V segment lost 5 bases and the J segment 5 bases; nucleotides outside the gene matches: 8. The CDR3 here is CASSRELAGGQDTQYF. CDR3 sequence (DNA): TGTGCCAGCAGCAGGGAACTAGCGGGGGGCCAAGATACGCAGTATTTT.

The gene calls are TRBV11-1 and TRBJ1-1, with D unresolved. This CDR3 region has 14 residues. Germline CDR1 SGHAT, CDR2 FQDESV (reference sequence). The V end lost 1 base, the J end lost 7 bases, and 13 bases lay between the germline ends. This CDR3 is CASSLVGGSYEAFF. The CDR3 region has the DNA TGTGCCAGCAGCTTAGTAGGTGGGAGCTATGAAGCTTTCTTT.

This clone was counted many times. V and J are TRBV7-6 and TRBJ2-2, with 9 bases lining up with TRBD1. The CDR3 contains 15 residues. From germline, CDR1 is SGHVS and CDR2 FNYEAQ. The V gene end was trimmed by 5 bases and the J gene end by 4 bases; junction bases not matched to a gene: 5. The chain's CDR3 is CASSTRDRVTGELFF. As DNA, the CDR3 is TGTGCCAGCAGCACCCGGGACAGGGTCACCGGGGAGCTGTTTTTT.

This clone was observed at least ten times. CDR3 DNA sequence: TGTGCCAGCAGCTCGGGACTAGCTGCCCGAGAGACCCAGTACTTC. Encoded protein: CASSSGLAARETQYF. This chain joins TRBV2 and TRBJ2-5; 9 bases fit TRBD2. The germline V gene has CDR1 SNHLY and CDR2 FYNNEI. V lost 6 bases and J lost 4; bases outside the gene matches: 9. The CDR3 has 15 residues.

This clone has only a few counts. V and J are TRBV10-2 and TRBJ2-7; D is undetermined. The CDR3 has 13 amino acids. Germline-derived CDR1 and CDR2 are WSHSY and SAAADI. V dropped 0 bases and J dropped 6 bases, with 9 bases sitting between them. The CDR3 region is CASSESMGIEQYF. In nucleotides, the CDR3 is TGCGCCAGCAGTGAGTCGATGGGGATCGAGCAGTACTTC.

The V gene is TRBV6-1, the J gene TRBJ1-1; D may be TRBD1 (6 bases). CDR1 and CDR2 from the germline V gene are MNHNS and SASEGT. With 8 bases removed from V and 0 bases from J, the gap between germline ends came to 19 bases. This CDR3 has 16 amino acids. CDR3 amino acids: CASRITGFSMNTEAFF. DNA for the CDR3: TGTGCCAGCCGGATAACAGGGTTCTCGATGAACACTGAAGCTTTCTTT.

This clone was recorded at least ten times. The chain has TRBV28 and TRBJ1-5; a weak D match, TRBD1 (6 bases). CDR1 is MDHEN and CDR2 is SYDVKM in the germline V gene. V was cut by 0 bases and J by 2 bases, with 11 bases left in between. The CDR3 extends over 16 amino acids. The CDR3 reads CASSLWSQGGNQPQHF. The CDR3 DNA reads as TGTGCCAGCAGTTTATGGTCACAGGGAGGCAATCAGCCCCAGCATTTT. Based on the CDR3 plus reference TRBV28 and TRBJ1-5, the full variable domain is DVKVTQSSRYLVKRTGEKVFLECVQDMDHENMFWYRQDPGLGLRLIYFSYDVKMKEKGDIPEGYSVSREKKERFSLILESASTNQTSMYLCASSLWSQGGNQPQHFGDGTRLSIL.

The chain is built from TRBV20-1 and TRBJ2-7, with D maybe TRBD2 (6 bases). Trimming shortened V by 1 base and J by 4 bases, and 17 bases separated the two germline ends. The CDR3 spans 15 residues. From germline, CDR1 is DFQATT and CDR2 SNEGSKA (reference sequence). This chain's CDR3 is CSARVPLSGEYEQYF. DNA for the CDR3: TGCAGTGCTAGAGTACCACTGTCGGGAGAGTACGAGCAGTACTTC.

By share of the sample, this clone is medium-sized. V and J are TRBV19 and TRBJ2-2; 12 bases are a match to TRBD1. V lost 10 bases and J lost 7; bases outside the gene matches: 10. This CDR3 comprises 15 residues. Germline values: CDR1 LNHDA, CDR2 SQIVND (reference sequence). DNA for the CDR3: TGTGCCACCCAAGTGGGACAGGGGGCAGTCGGGGAGCTGTTTTTT. It translates to CATQVGQGAVGELFF. The whole variable domain, remainder taken from reference TRBV19 and TRBJ2-2, is DGGITQSPKYLFRKEGQNVTLSCEQNLNHDAMYWYRQDPGQGLRLIYYSQIVNDFQKGDIAEGYSVSREKKESFPLTVTSAQKNPTAFYLCATQVGQGAVGELFFGEGSRLTVL.

This clone came up many times. The CDR3 is CASSSIGELFF. The CDR3 DNA follows: TGTGCCAGCAGCTCAATCGGGGAGCTGTTTTTT. The rearrangement uses TRBV5-4 and TRBJ2-2, with no clear D. The germline V gene has CDR1 SGHNT and CDR2 YYREEE (reference sequence). V lost 3 bases, J lost 7 bases, and 4 bases lay in between. The CDR3 covers 11 residues.

This clone was picked up many times. The chain is built from TRBV7-8 and TRBJ1-5; the D is unclear. Trimming took off 1 base at V and 6 bases at J, with 10 bases between the two ends. From germline, CDR1 is SGHVS and CDR2 FQNEAQ. The CDR3 is 14 residues long. CDR3 sequence: CASSLVEVGQPQHF. For the CDR3, the DNA is TGTGCCAGCAGCTTAGTGGAGGTTGGTCAGCCCCAGCATTTT.

Turning to this clone: At one end the junction does not follow the germline gene, possibly because of a read error. The V call is TRBV20-1, the J call TRBJ2-3; the D gene is possibly TRBD2 (6 bases). CDR1 is DFQATT and CDR2 is SNEGSKA in the germline V gene (reference sequence). This CDR3 comprises 16 residues. CDR3 nucleotides: TGCAGTGCCGTCAATATCAACTTTACTAGCACAGATAAGCAGTATTTT. It codes for CSAVNINFTSTDKQYF.

Turning to this clone: The junction differs from germline at one of its ends, possibly a read error. The chain uses TRBV12-3 or TRBV12-4 and TRBJ2-2, with D possibly TRBD2 on 7 matching bases. This CDR3 region has 17 residues. CDR3 sequence (DNA): TGTGCCAGCACCCAGCGTAGAGGGGGGGCGAAAACCGGGGAGCTGTTTTTT. Translated, it gives CASTQRRGGAKTGELFF.

This clone was seen many times. V usage is TRBV6-2 or TRBV6-3 and J usage is TRBJ2-7; maybe TRBD1 (6 bases). Germline values: CDR1 MNHEY, CDR2 SVGEGT. Trimming left V 6 bases short and J 1 base short, with 10 bases between. This CDR3 comprises 13 residues. In nucleotides, the CDR3 is TGTGCCAGCAGCGGACAGATTTCCTACGAGCAGTACTTC. Translating gives CASSGQISYEQYF.

This clone has only a few counts. At one of its ends the junction is not consistent with the germline gene, which may arise from a read error. V and J are TRBV6-1 and TRBJ2-6; 7 positions agree with TRBD2. This CDR3 is built from 15 residues. Germline V lookup: CDR1 MNHNS, CDR2 SASEGT. The CDR3 nucleotides are TGTGCCAGCAACCGAAACGAGGCGGGGGACAACGTCCTGACTTTC. Translation: CASNRNEAGDNVLTF.

This chain links TRBV9 with TRBJ2-5; TRBD1 or TRBD2 may be the D gene (7 bases each). V lost 3 bases to trimming and J lost 2 bases, with 14 bases between them. Germline lookup yields CDR1 SGDLS and CDR2 YYNGEE. The CDR3 length is 15 residues. The CDR3 here is CASSAQGGKQETQYF. The CDR3 coding sequence is TGTGCCAGCAGCGCGCAGGGGGGGAAGCAAGAGACCCAGTACTTC.

This clone has just a few counts. V usage is TRBV6-1 and J usage is TRBJ1-1; 7 bases line up with TRBD1. With 3 bases clipped from V and 9 bases from J, the junction kept 4 bases outside the gene matches. From germline, CDR1 is MNHNS and CDR2 SASEGT. The CDR3 is 12 residues long. Here the CDR3 reads CASSDRGQKAFF. CDR3 in DNA: TGTGCCAGCAGTGATCGGGGACAGAAAGCTTTCTTT.

This clone was seen at least ten times. The chain joins TRBV3-1 to TRBJ2-5; D perhaps matches TRBD2 (5 bases). V lost 2 bases to trimming and J lost 4 bases, with 8 bases between them. Germline-derived CDR1 and CDR2 are LGHDT and YNNKEL (reference sequence). The CDR3 contains 13 residues. In nucleotides, the CDR3 is TGTGCCAGCAGCCAACTAGAGGGAGAGACCCAGTACTTC. Translation gives CASSQLEGETQYF.

This clone was picked up a small number of times. This sequence joins TRBV20-1 and TRBJ2-7; D is uncertain. V dropped 1 base and J dropped 3 bases, with 13 bases sitting between them. CDR1 and CDR2 from the germline V gene are DFQATT and SNEGSKA (reference sequence). This CDR3 is 14 amino acids long. CDR3 residues: CSARVVGLGYEQYF. The CDR3 DNA reads TGCAGTGCTAGAGTAGTGGGCCTCGGCTACGAGCAGTACTTC.

The V gene is TRBV18, the J gene TRBJ1-1; D is undetermined. CDR1 is KGHSH, CDR2 LQKENI, per germline. Trimming took off 1 base at V and 1 base at J, with 13 bases between the two ends. The CDR3 runs to 16 residues. Here the CDR3 DNA reads TGTGCCAGCTCACCACAATCCGTACAGACGAACACTGAAGCTTTCTTT. This gives the protein CASSPQSVQTNTEAFF.

By frequency in the sample, this clone is medium-sized (0.01 to 0.1%). The V and J genes are TRBV6-1 and TRBJ2-7, with D unresolved. Germline-derived CDR1 and CDR2 are MNHNS and SASEGT. V lost 5 bases and J 2 bases, leaving 13 bases between the germline ends. CDR3 size: 14 residues. The CDR3 nucleotides are TGTGCCAGCAGTACTAAGGACGGTCCCTACGAGCAGTACTTC. Translating it yields CASSTKDGPYEQYF.